Listed here is a single TCR beta chain. Its antigen is not yet known. The record has no base qualities; no much larger clone is one base away. Reading the germline V gene gives CDR1 SGHVS and CDR2 FNYEAQ. V gives up 1 base and J gives up 4 bases, and the segment between their germline ends measures 13 bases. The cysteine opens and the phenylalanine closes a CDR3 of 16 amino acids. Only the CDR3 region is kept as DNA, spanning 48 bases read in frame from base 1. Genomic DNA was isolated from the sorted cells so that the TCRbeta CDR3 region could be sequenced. The immunoSEQ Assay was used for sequencing of TCRbeta CDR3 regions. TCRdb retrieved this table from immuneACCESS and kept in-frame rearrangements only. Not all clones are present; in checked studies, unresolved V genes account for under half, and no reason is known for the remainder. The sample yields tens of thousands of clones; more than 75% were counted once. Of the sample, over 0.65% is held by the ten largest clones.

The trial excluded patients who had a history of autoimmune disease or who were on systemic immunosuppression. Peripheral blood for TCR sequencing was collected from all dose cohorts at baseline, on cycle 4 day 1, and on cycle 7 day 1. The samples were taken from a phase I, first-in-human, multicenter, open-label dose-escalation trial of ivuxolimab. Adults with locally advanced or metastatic melanoma, renal cell carcinoma, hepatocellular carcinoma or head and neck squamous cell carcinoma were enrolled in the trial. Before TCR sequencing, CD4+ and CD8+ T cells were separately sorted from peripheral blood. The data were obtained in a study of OX40 agonist ivuxolimab in advanced cancers. Broadly, across the study: Ivuxolimab was a fully human IgG2 agonistic monoclonal antibody targeting the costimulatory receptor OX40 (CD134). Intravenous ivuxolimab was administered to patients every 2 weeks at six dose levels: 0.01, 0.1, 0.3, 1.5, 3 and 10 mg/kg. Among the 50 to 55 dose-escalation patients, some 19 had hepatocellular carcinoma, 15 melanoma, 9 renal cell carcinoma and 9 head and neck cancer. In the dose-escalation cohort, 70% to 85% of patients were male, and the mean age was approximately 60 years, with a range of about 23 to 85. Prior anti-PD-1, anti-PD-L1 or anti-CTLA-4 therapy was permitted, and checkpoint inhibitors had been received by roughly two fifths of dose-escalation patients. Partial responses were achieved by three dose-escalation patients, of whom one had hepatocellular carcinoma and two had cutaneous melanoma. The point of sequencing TCRbeta in the periphery was to test whether ivuxolimab changed TCR sequence diversity and drove clonal T-cell expansion. The paper covers the monotherapy dose-escalation part of the phase I ivuxolimab trial, which included N ≈ 50 patients. Results the study describes overall, beyond this receptor: On average, CD8+ T cells showed more expanded clones than CD4+ T cells after ivuxolimab. Clonal expansion of both CD4+ and CD8+ blood T cells was observed from baseline to week 6 at doses 0.1 to 3.0 mg/kg. The antigen specificity of the peripheral T cells that underwent clonal expansion was not determined. Partial responders in the 0.1-3.0 mg/kg groups had among the lowest normalized peripheral clonal expansion, especially among CD8+ T cells. Low levels of normalized T-cell clonal expansion were also seen in some patients who did not respond.

The rearranged segments are TRBV7-6 and TRBJ2-2, and the D gene may be TRBD1, 6 bases matching. The sample here was CD4+ or CD8+ T cells sorted from blood, taken in a trial of the OX40 agonist ivuxolimab. This clonotype originated in an adult with an advanced solid tumor such as melanoma, head and neck, liver or kidney cancer. The CDR3 loop reads CASSLGFTGSTGELFF. The DNA reads TGTGCCAGCAGCTTAGGGTTTACAGGGAGCACCGGGGAGCTGTTTTTT.